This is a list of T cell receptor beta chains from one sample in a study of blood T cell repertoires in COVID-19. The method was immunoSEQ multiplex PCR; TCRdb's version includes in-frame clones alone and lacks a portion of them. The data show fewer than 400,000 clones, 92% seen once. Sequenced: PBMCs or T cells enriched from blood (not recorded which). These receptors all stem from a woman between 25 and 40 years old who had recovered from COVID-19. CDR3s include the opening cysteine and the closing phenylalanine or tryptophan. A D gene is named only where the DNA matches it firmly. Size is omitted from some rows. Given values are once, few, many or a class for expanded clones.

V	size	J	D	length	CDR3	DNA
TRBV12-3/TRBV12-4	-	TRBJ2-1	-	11	CASSFGTSGIF	TGTGCCAGCAGTTTTGGGACATCAGGGATCTTC
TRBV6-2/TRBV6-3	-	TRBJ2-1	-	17	CASSSPGTRDRYNEQFF	TGTGCCAGCAGTTCCCCGGGTACCAGGGATCGCTACAATGAGCAGTTCTTC
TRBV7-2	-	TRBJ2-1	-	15	CASSSSRSSYNEQFF	TGTGCCAGCAGCTCTAGTCGTAGCTCCTACAATGAGCAGTTCTTC
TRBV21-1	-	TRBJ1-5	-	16	CASSSQTGGSNQPQHF	TGTGCCAGCAGCTCCCAGACAGGGGGAAGCAATCAGCCCCAGCATTTT
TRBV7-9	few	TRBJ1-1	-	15	CASSPRGYMNTEAFF	TGTGCCAGCAGCCCCAGGGGTTACATGAACACTGAAGCTTTCTTT
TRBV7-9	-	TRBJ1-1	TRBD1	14	CASSATGGRTEAFF	TGTGCCAGCAGCGCTACAGGGGGCAGGACTGAAGCTTTCTTT
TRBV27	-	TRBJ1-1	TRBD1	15	CASSPQGQAFTEAFF	TGTGCCAGCAGTCCGCAAGGACAGGCTTTCACTGAAGCTTTCTTT
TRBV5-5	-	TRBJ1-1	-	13	CASSIGQFTEAFF	TGTGCCAGCAGCATCGGACAGTTCACTGAAGCTTTCTTT
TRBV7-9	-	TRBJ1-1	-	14	CASSAGAPNTEAFF	TGTGCCAGCAGCGCTGGGGCCCCGAACACTGAAGCTTTCTTT
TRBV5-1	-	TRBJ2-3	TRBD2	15	CASSLVLAGGDTQYF	TGCGCCAGCAGCTTGGTCTTAGCGGGAGGGGATACGCAGTATTTT
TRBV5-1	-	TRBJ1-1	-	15	CASSLVGGRGTEAFF	TGCGCCAGCAGCTTGGTCGGGGGGCGCGGCACTGAAGCTTTCTTT
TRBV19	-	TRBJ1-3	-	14	CASGTGLSGNTIYF	TGTGCCAGTGGAACAGGTCTCTCTGGAAACACCATATATTTT
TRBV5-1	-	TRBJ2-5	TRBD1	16	CASSKTHRGAEETQYF	TGCGCCAGCAGCAAAACGCACAGGGGAGCGGAGGAGACCCAGTACTTC
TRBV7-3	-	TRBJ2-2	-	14	CASSLSLGTGELFF	TGTGCCAGCAGCTTAAGTCTAGGTACCGGGGAGCTGTTTTTT
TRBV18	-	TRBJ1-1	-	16	CASSQGPGLTNTEAFF	TGTGCCAGCTCACAGGGTCCAGGGTTGACGAACACTGAAGCTTTCTTT
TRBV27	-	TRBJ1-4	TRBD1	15	CASSSWGQTNEKLFF	TGTGCCAGCAGTTCGTGGGGACAGACGAATGAAAAACTGTTTTTT
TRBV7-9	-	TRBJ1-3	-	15	CASSKTGLTGNTIYF	TGTGCCAGCAGCAAAACAGGGTTAACTGGAAACACCATATATTTT
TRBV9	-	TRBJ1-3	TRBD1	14	CASSASQGANTIYF	TGTGCCAGCAGCGCCTCTCAGGGGGCAAACACCATATATTTT
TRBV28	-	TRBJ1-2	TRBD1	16	CASSYPGTGSYYGYTF	TGTGCCAGCAGTTACCCCGGGACAGGGTCATACTATGGCTACACCTTC
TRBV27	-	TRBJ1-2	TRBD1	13	CASREQGAPGYTF	TGTGCCAGCAGAGAGCAGGGGGCTCCTGGCTACACCTTC
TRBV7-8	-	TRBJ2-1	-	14	CASSRSIPGNEQFF	TGTGCCAGCAGCAGGTCGATACCGGGGAATGAGCAGTTCTTC
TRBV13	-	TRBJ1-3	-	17	CASSLRGFEGSGNTIYF	TGTGCCAGCAGCTTAAGGGGGTTTGAGGGGTCTGGAAACACCATATATTTT
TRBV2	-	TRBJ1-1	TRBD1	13	CASRGQGASQAFF	TGTGCCAGCAGAGGACAGGGGGCTTCTCAAGCTTTCTTT
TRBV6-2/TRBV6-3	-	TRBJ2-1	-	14	CASSYFLSGEEQFF	TGTGCCAGCAGTTATTTTCTATCGGGGGAGGAGCAGTTCTTC
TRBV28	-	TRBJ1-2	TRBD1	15	CASSLTTGRPYGYTF	TGTGCCAGCAGCTTGACGACAGGGAGGCCCTATGGCTACACCTTC
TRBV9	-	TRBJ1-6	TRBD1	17	CASSAQGAISYNSPLHF	TGTGCCAGCAGCGCGCAGGGGGCTATCTCCTATAATTCACCCCTCCACTTT
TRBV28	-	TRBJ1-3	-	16	CASSFYRVLSGNTIYF	TGTGCCAGCAGTTTCTACAGGGTTCTCTCTGGAAACACCATATATTTT
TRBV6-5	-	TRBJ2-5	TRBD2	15	CASSYSLAGVETQYF	TGTGCCAGCAGTTACTCCCTAGCGGGGGTAGAGACCCAGTACTTC
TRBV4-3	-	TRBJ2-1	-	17	CASSQDGGQRAYNEQFF	TGCGCCAGCAGCCAAGATGGGGGACAGCGGGCCTACAATGAGCAGTTCTTC
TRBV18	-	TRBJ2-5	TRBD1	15	CASSPPGQGWETQYF	TGTGCCAGCTCACCGCCGGGACAGGGGTGGGAGACCCAGTACTTC
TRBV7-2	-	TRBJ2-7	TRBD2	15	CASSFLAGGTYEQYF	TGTGCCAGCAGCTTCCTGGCGGGGGGGACTTACGAGCAGTACTTC
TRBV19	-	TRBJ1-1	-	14	CASTPYEHSTEAFF	TGTGCCAGTACCCCATACGAGCATAGCACGGAAGCTTTCTTT
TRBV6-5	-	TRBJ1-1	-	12	CASSRRDTEAFF	TGTGCCAGCAGTCGGAGGGACACTGAAGCTTTCTTT
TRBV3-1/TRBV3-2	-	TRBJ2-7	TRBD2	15	CASSLTSGRAYEQYF	TGTGCCAGCAGCCTGACTAGCGGGAGGGCGTACGAGCAGTACTTC
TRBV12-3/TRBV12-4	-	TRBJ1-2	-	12	CASSQQGDGYTF	TGTGCCAGCAGTCAACAGGGAGATGGCTACACCTTC
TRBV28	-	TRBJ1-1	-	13	CASSLYRNTEAFF	TGTGCCAGCAGTTTATATCGGAACACTGAAGCTTTCTTT
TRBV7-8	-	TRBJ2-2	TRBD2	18	CASSYRTASGARGGELFF	TGTGCCAGCAGCTACCGGACGGCTAGCGGGGCCCGGGGCGGGGAGCTGTTTTTT
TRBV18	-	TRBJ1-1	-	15	CASSLSGQQNTEAFF	TGTGCCAGCTCACTTTCCGGACAACAGAACACTGAAGCTTTCTTT
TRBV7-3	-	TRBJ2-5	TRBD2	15	CASSFLAGGRETQYF	TGTGCCAGCAGCTTTTTAGCGGGGGGGCGAGAGACCCAGTACTTC
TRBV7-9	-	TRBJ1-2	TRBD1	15	CASSLALDRNYGYTF	TGTGCCAGCAGCTTAGCCTTGGACAGGAATTATGGCTACACCTTC
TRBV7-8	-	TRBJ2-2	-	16	CASTFLAQANTGELFF	TGTGCCAGCACCTTTCTAGCGCAAGCCAACACCGGGGAGCTGTTTTTT
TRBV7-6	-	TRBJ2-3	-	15	CASSAPVGSRDTQYF	TGTGCCAGCAGCGCCCCGGTAGGGAGCAGAGATACGCAGTATTTT
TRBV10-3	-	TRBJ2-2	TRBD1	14	CAIEGQGDAGELFF	TGTGCCATCGAGGGACAGGGGGACGCCGGGGAGCTGTTTTTT
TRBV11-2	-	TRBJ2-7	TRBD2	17	CASSFSVERELPYEQYF	TGTGCCAGCAGCTTCTCCGTGGAGCGGGAGTTGCCCTACGAGCAGTACTTC
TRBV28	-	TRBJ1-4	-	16	CASSAQEGVVNEKLFF	TGTGCCAGCAGTGCCCAGGAAGGGGTCGTAAATGAAAAACTGTTTTTT
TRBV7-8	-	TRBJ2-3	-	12	CASSLARDTQYF	TGTGCCAGCAGCTTAGCGAGGGATACGCAGTATTTT
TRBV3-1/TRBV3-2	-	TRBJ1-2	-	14	CASSQARAIYGYTF	TGTGCCAGCAGCCAAGCCAGGGCTATCTATGGCTACACCTTC
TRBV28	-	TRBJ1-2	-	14	CASLPSTGRYGYTF	TGTGCCAGCCTCCCCTCTACAGGGCGCTATGGCTACACCTTC
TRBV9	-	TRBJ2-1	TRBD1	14	CASSPRTGINEQFF	TGTGCCAGCAGCCCAAGGACAGGGATCAATGAGCAGTTCTTC
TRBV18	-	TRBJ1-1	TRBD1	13	CASSRTTGGEAFF	TGTGCCAGCTCACGCACCACAGGGGGCGAAGCTTTCTTT
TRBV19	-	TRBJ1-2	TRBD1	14	CASSIGTGNYGYTF	TGTGCCAGTAGTATTGGGACAGGGAACTATGGCTACACCTTC
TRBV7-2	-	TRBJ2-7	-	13	CASSRRRAYEQYF	TGTGCCAGCAGCCGACGGAGGGCGTACGAGCAGTACTTC
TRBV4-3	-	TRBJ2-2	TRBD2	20	CASSQDPPGLAYANTGELFF	TGCGCCAGCAGCCAAGATCCCCCCGGACTAGCGTACGCGAACACCGGGGAGCTGTTTTTT
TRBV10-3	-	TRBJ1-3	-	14	CAISEILSGNTIYF	TGTGCCATCAGTGAGATACTGTCTGGAAACACCATATATTTT
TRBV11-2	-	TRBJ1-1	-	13	CASSLGVGTEAFF	TGTGCCAGCAGCCTAGGCGTTGGCACTGAAGCTTTCTTT
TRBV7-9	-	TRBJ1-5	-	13	CASRRDRNQPQHF	TGTGCCAGCAGACGTGACAGGAATCAGCCCCAGCATTTT
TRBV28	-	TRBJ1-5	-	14	CASSNGGSTQPQHF	TGTGCCAGCAGTAACGGGGGGAGTACTCAGCCCCAGCATTTT
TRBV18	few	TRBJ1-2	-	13	CASSHPDSYGYTF	TGTGCCAGCTCACACCCGGACAGCTACGGCTACACCTTC
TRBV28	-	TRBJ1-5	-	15	CASRTLGQGNQPQHF	TGTGCCAGCAGAACCCTGGGGCAGGGGAATCAGCCCCAGCATTTT